This T cell receptor (beta chain) was identified during a study of T-cell memory formation after mild COVID-19. About the study: Clusters of TCRs were largely donor specific.

CDR3 length equals 12 residues. Trimming took off 3 bases at V and 6 bases at J, with 11 bases between the two ends. Germline CDR1 is DFQATT and CDR2 is SNEGSKA (reference sequence). On this clonotype itself: The antigen remains undetermined.

General study findings and limits: Within pre-infection memory, some responding clones were found, suggesting cross-reactive memory joined. The study found contracting CD4+ clones mainly in CM and EM and contracting CD8+ clones in EMRA. Clones shrinking from day 15 to 85 showed even CD4/CD8 mixes; later expanders tilted CD4+.

TCRdb called the 5' RACE reads again in MiXCR, with one record for every CDR3 protein. The sample yields 130,000 to 150,000 distinct CDR3 sequences, about 19% seen once. Sequencing was done on a sample of PBMCs or a T cell subset sorted from them (not recorded which). The rearrangement links TRBV20-1 to TRBJ1-2; tentatively, D is TRBD1 (5 bases). The origin of this receptor is an adult woman who had mild COVID-19 (a few samples of this study predate the infection). Cell type and time point are not known. CDR3 amino acids: CSASWDRDGYTF. The CDR3 DNA reads as TGCAGTGCTAGTTGGGACCGCGATGGCTACACCTTC.